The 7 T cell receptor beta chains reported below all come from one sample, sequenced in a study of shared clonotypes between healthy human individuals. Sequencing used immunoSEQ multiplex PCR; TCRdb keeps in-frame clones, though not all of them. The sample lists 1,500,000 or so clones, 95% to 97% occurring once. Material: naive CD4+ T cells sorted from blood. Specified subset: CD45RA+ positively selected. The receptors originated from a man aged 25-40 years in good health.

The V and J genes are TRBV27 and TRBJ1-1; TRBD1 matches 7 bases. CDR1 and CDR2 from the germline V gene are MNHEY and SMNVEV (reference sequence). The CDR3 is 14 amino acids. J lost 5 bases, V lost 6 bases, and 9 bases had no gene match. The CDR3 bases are TGTGCCAGCAGGGACAGGCTCGGGGGGACTGAAGCTTTCTTT. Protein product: CASRDRLGGTEAFF.

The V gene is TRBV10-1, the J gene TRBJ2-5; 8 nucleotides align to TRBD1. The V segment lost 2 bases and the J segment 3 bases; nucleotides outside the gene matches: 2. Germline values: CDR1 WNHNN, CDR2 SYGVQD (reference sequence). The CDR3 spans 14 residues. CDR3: CASSEDRGKETQYF. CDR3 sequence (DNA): TGCGCCAGCAGTGAGGACAGGGGTAAAGAGACCCAGTACTTC.

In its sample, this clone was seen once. DNA for the CDR3: TGTGCCAGCAGCTTGAGGCGGGAGGGTTTCACCGGGGAGCTGTTTTTT. Residues: CASSLRREGFTGELFF. The chain combines TRBV11-3 with TRBJ2-2; 9 bases map to TRBD2. Germline assignment: CDR1 SGHNT and CDR2 YENEEA. This CDR3 is built from 16 residues. V lost 3 bases and J lost 4; bases outside the gene matches: 6.

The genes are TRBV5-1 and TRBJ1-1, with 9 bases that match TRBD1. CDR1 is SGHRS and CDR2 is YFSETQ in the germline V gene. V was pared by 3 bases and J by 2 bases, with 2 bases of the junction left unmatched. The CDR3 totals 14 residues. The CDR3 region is CASSWTGENTEAFF. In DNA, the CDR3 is TGCGCCAGCAGCTGGACAGGGGAAAACACTGAAGCTTTCTTT.

This CDR3 is CASSLQEKTYEQYF. The CDR3, as DNA: TGTGCCAGCAGCCTTCAAGAAAAAACCTACGAGCAGTACTTC. The chain employs TRBV6-6 and TRBJ2-7, with D hard to call. The CDR3 loop spans 14 amino acids. Germline-derived CDR1 and CDR2 are MNHNY and SVGAGI (reference sequence). Trimming removed 6 bases from V and 2 bases from J, with 14 bases in between.

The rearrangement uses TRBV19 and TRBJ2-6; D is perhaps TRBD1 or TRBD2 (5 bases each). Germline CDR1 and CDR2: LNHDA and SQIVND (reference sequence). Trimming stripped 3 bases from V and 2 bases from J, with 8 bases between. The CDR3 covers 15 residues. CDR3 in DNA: TGTGCCAGTAGTATGAGGGGACCTGGGGCCAACGTCCTGACTTTC. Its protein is CASSMRGPGANVLTF.

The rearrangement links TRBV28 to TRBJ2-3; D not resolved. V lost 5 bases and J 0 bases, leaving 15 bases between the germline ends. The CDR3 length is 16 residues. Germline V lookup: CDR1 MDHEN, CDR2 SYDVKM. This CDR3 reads CASSGMWASSTDTQYF. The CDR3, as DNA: TGTGCCAGCAGTGGGATGTGGGCAAGTAGCACAGATACGCAGTATTTT.